The 10 T cell receptor beta chains below were found in one sample sequenced in a study of cytomegalovirus exposure and HLA in healthy donors. PCR was performed using 60 Vbeta and 13 Jbeta primers. Some clones are missing from TCRdb's copy, which holds only in-frame ones; the method was immunoSEQ multiplex PCR. The sample includes about 48,000 clones. Sequencing was performed on PBMCs. These receptors originate from a woman aged 40 to 50 in good health and CMV-seronegative.

Comment on this clone: The same CDR3 also results from other DNA sequences found in this sample. The V call is TRBV9, the J call TRBJ2-7; 9 positions agree with TRBD1. Looked up from germline, CDR1 is SGDLS and CDR2 is YYNGEE. The trim removed 2 bases at V and 5 bases at J, leaving 5 bases unmatched. There are 14 residues in the CDR3. For the CDR3, the DNA is TGTGCCAGCAGCGTCGGACAGGGGATCAACGAGCAGTACTTC. This translates into CASSVGQGINEQYF. The complete variable domain, with remaining parts taken from reference TRBV9 and TRBJ2-7, reads DSGVTQTPKHLITATGQRVTLRCSPRSGDLSVYWYQQSLDQGLQFLIQYYNGEERAKGNILERFSAQQFPDLHSELNLSSLELGDSALYFCASSVGQGINEQYFGPGTRLTVT.

The genes are TRBV5-1 and TRBJ2-1; TRBD2 agrees at 13 bases. This CDR3 region has 17 residues. Looked up from germline, CDR1 is SGHRS and CDR2 is YFSETQ. With V trimmed by 3 bases and J by 3 bases, 6 bases remained unmatched. CDR3 DNA: TGCGCCAGCAGCTATACTAGCGGGAGGGAATACTACAATGAGCAGTTCTTC. This translates into CASSYTSGREYYNEQFF.

The chain is built from TRBV5-1 and TRBJ1-4; D is uncertain. The germline V gene has CDR1 SGHRS and CDR2 YFSETQ. This CDR3 spans 14 amino acids. Trimming left V 0 bases short and J 2 bases short, with 5 bases between. Here the CDR3 DNA reads TGCGCCAGCAGCTTGGGTCCTACTAATGAAAAACTGTTTTTT. This codes for CASSLGPTNEKLFF.

The V call is TRBV6-1, the J call TRBJ2-7; TRBD1 might be the D (5 bases). The V gene's germline CDR1 is MNHNS and CDR2 SASEGT. CDR3 length: 12 residues. Between the trimmed V and J ends, which lost 6 bases and 6 bases, there was a span of 12 bases. CDR3: CASRGRVPEQYF. CDR3 nucleotides: TGTGCCAGCAGGGGCAGGGTCCCCGAGCAGTACTTC.

V is TRBV20-1 and J is TRBJ1-4; D not certain. The V end was cut by 3 bases, the J end by 6 bases, with 5 bases between. This CDR3 has 11 amino acids. CDR1 and CDR2 from the germline V gene are DFQATT and SNEGSKA (reference sequence). The CDR3 protein is CSARLYEKLFF. The CDR3, as DNA: TGCAGTGCTAGGTTATATGAAAAACTGTTTTTT.

The V gene is TRBV11-2, the J gene TRBJ2-7; D remains ambiguous. The CDR3 extends over 11 amino acids. The V end lost 8 bases, the J end lost 5 bases, and 10 bases lay between the germline ends. The germline CDR1 and CDR2 sequences are SGHAT and FQNNGV. Here the CDR3 reads CASAITHEQYF. DNA for the CDR3: TGTGCCAGCGCCATCACACACGAGCAGTACTTC.

J is TRBJ2-1 and V is TRBV28; D not resolved. There are 14 residues in the CDR3. V lost 8 bases and J lost 0, with 11 bases in between. The germline V gene encodes CDR1 MDHEN and CDR2 SYDVKM. CDR3 bases: TGTGCCAGCCGGAGTCAGACCTCCTACAATGAGCAGTTCTTC. Translation gives CASRSQTSYNEQFF.

The chain carries TRBV19 and TRBJ1-3; 7 nucleotides agree with TRBD1. In germline, CDR1 is LNHDA, CDR2 SQIVND (reference sequence). V trimming: 5 bases; J trimming: 7 bases; junction bases outside the gene matches: 5. The length of the CDR3 is 13 residues. The CDR3 nucleotides read TGTGCCAGTAGTCCAAGGGACAGTAACACCATATATTTT. Amino acids: CASSPRDSNTIYF. Based on the CDR3 plus reference TRBV19 and TRBJ1-3, the full variable domain is DGGITQSPKYLFRKEGQNVTLSCEQNLNHDAMYWYRQDPGQGLRLIYYSQIVNDFQKGDIAEGYSVSREKKESFPLTVTSAQKNPTAFYLCASSPRDSNTIYFGEGSWLTVV.

V usage is TRBV11-2 and J usage is TRBJ2-7; TRBD2 might be the D (6 bases). The CDR3 runs 14 residues. V lost 5 bases and J lost 7, with 18 bases in between. Per the germline V gene, CDR1 is SGHAT and CDR2 is FQNNGV. The CDR3 region has the DNA TGTGCCAGCAGCCCTCTACGGGGCGCGGGAGAGCAGTACTTC. This encodes CASSPLRGAGEQYF.

The chain couples TRBV4-1 to TRBJ2-5; D is unresolved. CDR3 length: 14 amino acids. Germline CDR1 is MGHRA and CDR2 is YSYEKL. The V gene lost 0 bases and the J gene lost 5 bases, with 10 bases spanning the gap. The CDR3 bases are TGCGCCAGCAGCCAAGAGCGGTTTGGGGAGACCCAGTACTTC. Protein sequence: CASSQERFGETQYF.